Here is one TCR beta chain with its context. Assay used: immunoSEQ multiplex PCR; TCRdb lists only in-frame clones, some missing. The sample includes 150,000 to 200,000 clones, around 84% of them seen just once. This CDR3 contains 11 residues. CDR1 is GTSNPN, CDR2 SVGIG, per germline (reference sequence). The V end was cut by 5 bases, the J end by 6 bases, with 8 bases between. This entry is derived from a study of blood T cell repertoires in COVID-19. The specimen was PBMCs or T cells enriched from blood (not recorded which). The chain combines TRBV30 with TRBJ2-1, with unresolved D. This receptor was obtained from a middle-aged man who had recovered from COVID-19. CDR3 sequence reads: CAWARGNEQFF. DNA of the CDR3: TGTGCCTGGGCGAGAGGCAATGAGCAGTTCTTC.